Sequencing of this T cell receptor (beta chain) was carried out in a study of blood T cell repertoires in COVID-19. Across the study: Sample material is recorded as cDNA or gDNA derived from T cells, B-cell-depleted T cells, or PBMCs.

In the original workflow: Reference gene primer amplification gave estimated nucleated cell counts. Libraries were prepared by immunoSEQ multiplex PCR; TCRdb keeps only in-frame clonotypes and omits some of them. V and J calls and clone size are given by that table; D and trimming were obtained from the DNA. The sample has about 220,000 clones, 84% seen once. This clone was observed once. The sequence was collected from an older woman who had recovered from COVID-19. Material for sequencing was peripheral blood.

The CDR3 protein is CASSRGGTGAPPQHF. The CDR3 nucleotides are TGTGCCAGCAGTAGGGGGGGGACAGGGGCACCGCCCCAGCATTTT. The chain employs TRBV6-5 and TRBJ1-5, with TRBD1 identical over 10 bases. Germline values: CDR1 MNHEY, CDR2 SVGAGI. This CDR3 region has 15 residues. Losses at the gene ends were 5 bases for V and 9 bases for J; bases not matched to a gene: 10.